This is a list of T cell receptor beta chains from one sample in a study of response to subunit inactivated influenza vaccine. TCRdb re-derived calls from the RT-PCR reads in MiXCR, one entry per CDR3 protein. This sample has roughly 570,000 distinct CDR3 sequences; roughly 13% occur once, and the top ten carry about 12%. The material was PBMCs from blood, obtained 45 days after vaccination. These receptors were taken from a man in his fifties who received an inactivated influenza vaccine. Each CDR3 is given with its conserved first and last residue. A D gene is named only where the DNA matches it firmly. Clone sizes are given selectively: once, few, many, or a class where the clone is expanded.

size: NA; J: TRBJ2-3; V: TRBV5-1; D: NA; CDR3: CASSSSGLAQYF; DNA: TGCGCCAGCAGCTCCTCGGGACTCGCGCAGTATTTT
size: few; J: TRBJ2-7; V: TRBV5-6; D: TRBD2; CDR3: CASSSLAGTSYEQYF; DNA: TGTGCCAGCAGCTCTCTAGCGGGGACCTCCTACGAGCAGTACTTC
size: NA; J: TRBJ1-1; V: TRBV6-1; D: NA; CDR3: CASSEKAGTNTEAFF; DNA: TGTGCCAGCAGTGAAAAAGCAGGGACGAACACTGAAGCTTTCTTT
size: NA; J: TRBJ2-7; V: TRBV27; D: NA; CDR3: CASSLTTPSYEQYF; DNA: TGTGCCAGCAGTTTGACTACCCCTTCCTACGAGCAGTACTTC
size: many; J: TRBJ2-1; V: TRBV5-1; D: TRBD2; CDR3: CASSLAGGLYNEQFF; DNA: TGCGCCAGCAGCTTAGCGGGGGGCTTGTACAATGAGCAGTTCTTC
size: NA; J: TRBJ1-1; V: TRBV19; D: NA; CDR3: CASSITGYTEAFF; DNA: TGTGCCAGTAGTATCACAGGGTACACTGAAGCTTTCTTT
size: few; J: TRBJ2-3; V: TRBV7-7; D: NA; CDR3: CASSPEGGAGTQYF; DNA: TGTGCCAGCAGCCCCGAGGGCGGGGCAGGGACGCAGTATTTT
size: few; J: TRBJ1-2; V: TRBV6-4; D: TRBD1; CDR3: CASSTTTGIKGYGYTF; DNA: TGTGCCAGCAGTACCACGACAGGGATCAAAGGCTATGGCTACACCTTC
size: NA; J: TRBJ2-5; V: TRBV20-1; D: NA; CDR3: CSAQGGGGEGTQYF; DNA: TGCAGTGCTCAAGGGGGGGGCGGGGAAGGGACCCAGTACTTC
size: NA; J: TRBJ2-1; V: TRBV24-1; D: NA; CDR3: CATSDLTISGADEQFF; DNA: TGTGCCACCAGTGATTTGACTATATCCGGCGCGGATGAGCAGTTCTTC
size: few; J: TRBJ1-5; V: TRBV28; D: NA; CDR3: CASSSIWGYSNQPQHF; DNA: TGTGCCAGCAGCAGCATTTGGGGATATAGCAATCAGCCCCAGCATTTT
size: NA; J: TRBJ1-3; V: TRBV7-2; D: NA; CDR3: CASSLDRWDTIYF; DNA: TGTGCCAGCAGCTTAGATCGATGGGACACCATATATTTT
size: few; J: TRBJ1-2; V: TRBV20-1; D: NA; CDR3: CSAADERPYGYTF; DNA: TGCAGTGCTGCGGACGAGAGGCCTTATGGCTACACCTTC
size: NA; J: TRBJ1-1; V: TRBV15; D: NA; CDR3: CATSSRPSPPRQVEAFF; DNA: TGTGCCACCAGCAGCCGACCTTCTCCCCCCCGGCAGGTTGAAGCTTTCTTT
size: NA; J: TRBJ2-7; V: TRBV11-2; D: NA; CDR3: CASSSGGWQSYEQYF; DNA: TGTGCCAGCAGCTCTGGCGGGTGGCAGTCCTACGAGCAGTACTTC
size: NA; J: TRBJ2-2; V: TRBV12-3/TRBV12-4; D: NA; CDR3: CASSFWQVGGELFF; DNA: TGTGCCAGCAGTTTTTGGCAGGTTGGCGGGGAGCTGTTTTTT
size: NA; J: TRBJ1-4; V: TRBV6-6; D: NA; CDR3: CASNTPGSEKLFF; DNA: TGTGCCAGCAACACACCGGGGAGTGAAAAACTGTTTTTT
size: few; J: TRBJ2-2; V: TRBV7-8; D: TRBD2; CDR3: CASYRGGRNTGELFF; DNA: TGTGCCAGCTACCGGGGGGGCAGGAACACCGGGGAGCTGTTTTTT
size: NA; J: TRBJ1-2; V: TRBV4-2; D: NA; CDR3: CASSQDDNRGYTF; DNA: TGTGCCAGCAGCCAAGACGATAATCGTGGCTACACCTTC
size: NA; J: TRBJ1-2; V: TRBV4-2; D: NA; CDR3: CASSQAPDSFYYGYTF; DNA: TGTGCCAGCAGCCAAGCCCCGGACAGCTTCTACTATGGCTACACCTTC
size: NA; J: TRBJ2-2; V: TRBV6-2/TRBV6-3; D: TRBD1; CDR3: CASISAGTVDTGELFF; DNA: TGTGCCAGCATCTCCGCCGGGACAGTGGACACCGGGGAGCTGTTTTTT
size: few; J: TRBJ1-5; V: TRBV20-1; D: NA; CDR3: CSARRWGDQPQHF; DNA: TGCAGTGCTAGGAGATGGGGGGATCAGCCCCAGCATTTT
size: NA; J: TRBJ1-2; V: TRBV4-1; D: NA; CDR3: CASSQGTEGYGYTF; DNA: TGCGCCAGCAGCCAAGGAACGGAGGGATATGGCTACACCTTC
size: few; J: TRBJ2-1; V: TRBV7-8; D: TRBD2; CDR3: CASTGLAGAYNEQFF; DNA: TGTGCCAGCACGGGGTTAGCGGGAGCTTACAATGAGCAGTTCTTC
size: few; J: TRBJ2-3; V: TRBV6-1; D: NA; CDR3: CASSRETGTDTQYF; DNA: TGTGCCAGCAGCAGGGAGACGGGCACAGATACGCAGTATTTT
size: NA; J: TRBJ2-6; V: TRBV7-9; D: TRBD1; CDR3: CASSLGQDKPGANVLTF; DNA: TGTGCCAGCAGCTTGGGACAGGATAAACCCGGGGCCAACGTCCTGACTTTC
size: NA; J: TRBJ2-3; V: TRBV6-1; D: NA; CDR3: CASSALAGPSSTDTQYF; DNA: TGTGCCAGCAGTGCTTTGGCGGGACCCTCTAGCACAGATACGCAGTATTTT
size: NA; J: TRBJ2-3; V: TRBV20-1; D: NA; CDR3: CSAPRSDTQYF; DNA: TGCAGTGCTCCTAGGTCAGATACGCAGTATTTT
size: many; J: TRBJ2-2; V: TRBV7-2; D: TRBD1; CDR3: CASSRDRVRTGELFF; DNA: TGTGCCAGCAGCCGGGACAGGGTGAGGACCGGGGAGCTGTTTTTT
size: many; J: TRBJ1-1; V: TRBV20-1; D: TRBD1; CDR3: CSGVPGGLGAFF; DNA: TGCAGTGGAGTGCCAGGGGGCTTGGGAGCTTTCTTT
size: NA; J: TRBJ1-2; V: TRBV18; D: TRBD1; CDR3: CASSRQGDFGYTF; DNA: TGTGCCAGCTCACGTCAGGGGGATTTTGGCTACACCTTC
size: few; J: TRBJ2-7; V: TRBV28; D: TRBD1; CDR3: CASSGGTGAHYEQYF; DNA: TGTGCCAGCAGTGGGGGGACAGGGGCCCACTACGAGCAGTACTTC
size: few; J: TRBJ2-5; V: TRBV18; D: TRBD1; CDR3: CASSPIRPGGQQETQYF; DNA: TGTGCCAGCTCACCAATCAGGCCAGGGGGCCAACAAGAGACCCAGTACTTC
size: NA; J: TRBJ1-1; V: TRBV29-1; D: TRBD1; CDR3: CSVGGTGNTEAFF; DNA: TGCAGCGTTGGGGGGACAGGGAACACTGAAGCTTTCTTT
size: NA; J: TRBJ2-3; V: TRBV20-1; D: NA; CDR3: CSASGLAASRASSTDTQYF; DNA: TGCAGTGCTAGTGGATTAGCGGCTAGCAGAGCTTCTAGCACAGATACGCAGTATTTT
size: many; J: TRBJ1-2; V: TRBV20-1; D: NA; CDR3: CSGSALTNYGYTF; DNA: TGCAGTGGATCAGCCCTCACTAACTATGGCTACACCTTC
size: NA; J: TRBJ2-2; V: TRBV7-2; D: NA; CDR3: CASSRDYTGELFF; DNA: TGTGCCAGCAGCCGAGATTACACCGGGGAGCTGTTTTTT
size: NA; J: TRBJ2-1; V: TRBV24-1; D: TRBD2; CDR3: CATSDSPGLAGGNLPYNEQFF; DNA: TGTGCCACCAGTGATTCCCCGGGACTAGCGGGGGGTAACCTTCCCTACAATGAGCAGTTCTTC
size: few; J: TRBJ2-2; V: TRBV3-1; D: NA; CDR3: CASSQARSGELFF; DNA: TGTGCCAGCAGCCAAGCAAGGTCCGGGGAGCTGTTTTTT
size: NA; J: TRBJ2-3; V: TRBV9; D: NA; CDR3: CASSEDPGLDTQYF; DNA: TGTGCCAGCAGCGAGGACCCGGGGCTTGATACGCAGTATTTT
size: NA; J: TRBJ1-5; V: TRBV7-2; D: NA; CDR3: CASSFYRGAQPQHF; DNA: TGTGCCAGCAGCTTTTACCGGGGGGCTCAGCCCCAGCATTTT
size: many; J: TRBJ2-3; V: TRBV4-2; D: NA; CDR3: CASSQQGRTDTQYF; DNA: TGTGCCAGCAGTCAACAGGGGAGGACAGATACGCAGTATTTT
size: NA; J: TRBJ2-7; V: TRBV15; D: NA; CDR3: CATSGRAGPLYEQYF; DNA: TGTGCCACCAGCGGGAGAGCGGGTCCCCTCTACGAGCAGTACTTC
size: NA; J: TRBJ2-5; V: TRBV2; D: NA; CDR3: CVSSVGRAQETQYF; DNA: TGTGTCAGCAGTGTGGGCAGGGCACAAGAGACCCAGTACTTC
size: many; J: TRBJ2-5; V: TRBV7-9; D: TRBD2; CDR3: CASSTRDYRLQETQYF; DNA: TGTGCCAGCAGCACCCGGGACTACCGACTCCAAGAGACCCAGTACTTC
size: few; J: TRBJ2-3; V: TRBV7-9; D: TRBD2; CDR3: CASSFSGLGFGDTQYF; DNA: TGTGCCAGCAGCTTTTCGGGACTAGGGTTCGGAGATACGCAGTATTTT
size: NA; J: TRBJ2-7; V: TRBV12-3/TRBV12-4; D: TRBD1; CDR3: CASSFSGQGPYEQYF; DNA: TGTGCCAGCAGTTTTTCGGGACAGGGTCCATACGAGCAGTACTTC
size: NA; J: TRBJ2-1; V: TRBV7-8; D: NA; CDR3: CASSLVAGLKVGEQFF; DNA: TGTGCCAGCAGCTTAGTGGCGGGGTTAAAAGTAGGTGAGCAGTTCTTC
size: many; J: TRBJ1-1; V: TRBV6-5; D: NA; CDR3: CASSFTLNTEAFF; DNA: TGTGCCAGCAGTTTTACGCTGAACACTGAAGCTTTCTTT
size: NA; J: TRBJ2-7; V: TRBV12-3/TRBV12-4; D: NA; CDR3: CASRPTGGSSYEQYF; DNA: TGTGCCAGCAGGCCGACAGGAGGGAGCTCCTACGAGCAGTACTTC
size: NA; J: TRBJ1-5; V: TRBV20-1; D: NA; CDR3: CSATLSGGQPQHF; DNA: TGCAGTGCTACCCTTTCGGGCGGACAGCCCCAGCATTTT